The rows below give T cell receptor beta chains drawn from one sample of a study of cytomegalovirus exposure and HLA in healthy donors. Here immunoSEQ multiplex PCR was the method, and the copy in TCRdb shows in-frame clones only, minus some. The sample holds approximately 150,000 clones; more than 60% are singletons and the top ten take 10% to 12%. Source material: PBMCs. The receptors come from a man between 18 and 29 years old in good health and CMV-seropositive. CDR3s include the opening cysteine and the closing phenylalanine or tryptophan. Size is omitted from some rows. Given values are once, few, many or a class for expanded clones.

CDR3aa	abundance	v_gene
CASSPQDMNTEAFF	NA	TRBV18
CASRGGAGQPQHF	NA	TRBV28
CASSWGQAYSNQPQHF	few	TRBV2
CASSLTKGPLDEKLFF	few	TRBV6-6
CASSLIGSSYNEQFF	NA	TRBV5-1
CASSPPPGSNEKLFF	NA	TRBV28
CASRRDLQLWDSPLHF	NA	TRBV27
CASSLTRGPILHGYTF	NA	TRBV5-4
CASSIQAGGRYEQYF	NA	TRBV19
CATSRGLLLNQPQHF	NA	TRBV15
CASSWGTASGELFF	few	TRBV5-1
CASSVGARELFF	NA	TRBV11-2
CASSSLTSGLYNEQFF	NA	TRBV7-6
CAADRRNTEAFF	NA	TRBV30
CASSPRDRFSYEQYF	NA	TRBV9
CASILAGGSYEQYF	NA	TRBV28
CASSLAQGYEQYF	NA	TRBV28
CASSSKAGTDQETQYF	NA	TRBV5-8
CASSLEGVGTDTQYF	NA	TRBV5-6
CASSQGPGPSYGYTF	NA	TRBV4-1
CASSPQGAHYEQYF	NA	TRBV5-4
CASSGRTSGTTDTQYF	NA	TRBV9
CASSKIGTSGSLDNEQFF	once	TRBV28
CASSFPGISGRASLGEQYF	NA	TRBV7-8
CASSPQGLRGNYGYTF	NA	TRBV7-9
CASGDTSQETQYF	NA	TRBV5-1
CASRQGAVQAFF	few	TRBV13
CASSLFGTGAQSGGGYTF	NA	TRBV27
CASRTGTSGEYNEQFF	NA	TRBV28
CASRLDRGYVTEAFF	NA	TRBV5-1
CASSFPGQGIYEQYF	NA	TRBV27
CASSGRSYEQYF	NA	TRBV9
CASSYQQLDTQYF	NA	TRBV6-5
CASSPFTGLAYEQYF	NA	TRBV18
CASSPITTEGNTIYF	NA	TRBV18
CASSWTGGTYEQYF	NA	TRBV28
CASDRGAVCEQYF	NA	TRBV6-1